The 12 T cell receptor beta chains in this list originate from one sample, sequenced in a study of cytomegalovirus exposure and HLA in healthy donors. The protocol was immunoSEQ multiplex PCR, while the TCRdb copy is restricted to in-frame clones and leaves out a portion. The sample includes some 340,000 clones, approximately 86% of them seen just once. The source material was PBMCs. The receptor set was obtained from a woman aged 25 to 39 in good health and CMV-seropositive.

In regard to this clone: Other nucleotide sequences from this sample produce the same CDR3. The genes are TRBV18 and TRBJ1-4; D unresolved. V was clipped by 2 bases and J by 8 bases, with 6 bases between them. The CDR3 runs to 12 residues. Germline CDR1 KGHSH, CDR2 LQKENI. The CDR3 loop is CASSPGREKLFF. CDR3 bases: TGTGCCAGCTCACCAGGGAGGGAAAAACTGTTTTTT.

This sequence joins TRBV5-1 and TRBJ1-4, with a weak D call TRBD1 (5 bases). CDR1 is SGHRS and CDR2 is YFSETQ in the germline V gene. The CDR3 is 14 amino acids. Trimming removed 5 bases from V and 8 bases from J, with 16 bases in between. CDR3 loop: CASRIIGVGEKLFF. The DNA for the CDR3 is TGCGCCAGCAGGATCATAGGGGTAGGAGAAAAACTGTTTTTT.

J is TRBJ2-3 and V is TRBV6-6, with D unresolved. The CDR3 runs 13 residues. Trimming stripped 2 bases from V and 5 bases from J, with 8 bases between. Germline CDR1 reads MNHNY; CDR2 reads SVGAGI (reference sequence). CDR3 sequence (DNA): TGTGCCAGCAGTTACGGGAACGTAGATACGCAGTATTTT. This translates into CASSYGNVDTQYF.

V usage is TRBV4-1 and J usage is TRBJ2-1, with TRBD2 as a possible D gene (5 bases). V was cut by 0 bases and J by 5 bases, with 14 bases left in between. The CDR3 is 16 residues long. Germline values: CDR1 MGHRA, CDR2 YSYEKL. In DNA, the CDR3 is TGCGCCAGCAGCCAAGAACGAACTAGGGCGGACAATGAGCAGTTCTTC. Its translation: CASSQERTRADNEQFF.

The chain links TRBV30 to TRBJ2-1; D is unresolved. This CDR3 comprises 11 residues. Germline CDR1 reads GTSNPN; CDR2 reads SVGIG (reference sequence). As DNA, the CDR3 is TGTGCAAGCCTTCGCAACAATGAGCAGTTCTTC. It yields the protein CASLRNNEQFF.

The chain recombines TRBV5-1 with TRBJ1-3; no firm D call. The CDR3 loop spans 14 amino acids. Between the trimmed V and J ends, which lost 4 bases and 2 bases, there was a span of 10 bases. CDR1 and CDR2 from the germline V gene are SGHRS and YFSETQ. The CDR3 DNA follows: TGCGCCAGCAGCAACAGCAAACCTGGAAACACCATATATTTT. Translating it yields CASSNSKPGNTIYF.

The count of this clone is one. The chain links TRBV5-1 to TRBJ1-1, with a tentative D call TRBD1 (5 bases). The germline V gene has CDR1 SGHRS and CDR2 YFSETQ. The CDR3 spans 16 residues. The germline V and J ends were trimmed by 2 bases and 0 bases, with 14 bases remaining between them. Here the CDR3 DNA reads TGCGCCAGCAGCTTAATCGGGGACTTCGTGAACACTGAAGCTTTCTTT. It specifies CASSLIGDFVNTEAFF.

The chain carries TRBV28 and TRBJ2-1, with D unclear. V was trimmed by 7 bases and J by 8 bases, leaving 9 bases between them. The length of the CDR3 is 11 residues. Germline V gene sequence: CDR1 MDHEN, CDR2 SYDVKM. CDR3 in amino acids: CASTTRDEQFF. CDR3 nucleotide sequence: TGTGCCAGCACCACAAGGGATGAGCAGTTCTTC. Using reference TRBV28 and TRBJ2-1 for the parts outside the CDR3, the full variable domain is DVKVTQSSRYLVKRTGEKVFLECVQDMDHENMFWYRQDPGLGLRLIYFSYDVKMKEKGDIPEGYSVSREKKERFSLILESASTNQTSMYLCASTTRDEQFFGPGTRLTVL.

The CDR3 sequence is CASSEGTLRTDTQYF. Here the CDR3 DNA reads TGTGCCAGCAGTGAAGGGACCCTTCGCACAGATACGCAGTATTTT. The V gene is TRBV2, the J gene TRBJ2-3; D call uncertain. The germline V and J ends were trimmed by 1 base and 1 base, with 9 bases remaining between them. Looked up from germline, CDR1 is SNHLY and CDR2 is FYNNEI. The CDR3 runs 15 residues.

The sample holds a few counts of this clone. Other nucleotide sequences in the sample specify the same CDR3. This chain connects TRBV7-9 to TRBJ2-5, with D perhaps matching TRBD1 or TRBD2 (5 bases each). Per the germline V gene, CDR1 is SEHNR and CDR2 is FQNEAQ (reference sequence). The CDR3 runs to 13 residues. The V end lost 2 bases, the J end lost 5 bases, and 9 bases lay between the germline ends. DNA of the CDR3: TGTGCCAGCAGCTTACGTGGGGGTGAGACCCAGTACTTC. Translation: CASSLRGGETQYF.

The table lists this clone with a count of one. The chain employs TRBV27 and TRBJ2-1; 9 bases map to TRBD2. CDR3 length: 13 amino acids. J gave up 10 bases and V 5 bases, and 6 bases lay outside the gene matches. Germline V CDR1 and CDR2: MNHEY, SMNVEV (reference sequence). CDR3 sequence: CASSPTGTSEQFF. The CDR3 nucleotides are TGTGCCAGCAGTCCCACCGGGACTAGCGAGCAGTTCTTC.

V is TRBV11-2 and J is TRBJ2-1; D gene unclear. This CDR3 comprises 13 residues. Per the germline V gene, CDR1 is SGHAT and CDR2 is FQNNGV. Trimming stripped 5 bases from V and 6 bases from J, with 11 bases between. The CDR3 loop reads CASSPLNFNEQFF. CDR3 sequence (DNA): TGTGCCAGCAGCCCGTTGAATTTCAATGAGCAGTTCTTC.